This record covers a single T cell receptor (beta chain). CDR1 SNHLY and CDR2 FYNNEI come from the germline V gene. Trimming took off 7 bases at V and 0 bases at J, with 16 bases between the two ends. The CDR3 runs 17 residues. Measured with immunoSEQ multiplex PCR; TCRdb has only the in-frame clones, and not every one. The data contain tens of thousands of clones, just under 95% of them singletons. This entry belongs to a study of technical replicates of blood from several donors. V and J are TRBV2 and TRBJ1-6; D unresolved. The TCR was taken from a human donor in good health. Some clones in this sample may be carry-over from other donors' samples. The sample comprised PBMCs. CDR3 nucleotides: TGTGCCAGCACCCCGGTGGGCCAACTCTCCTATAATTCACCCCTCCACTTT. Translated, it gives CASTPVGQLSYNSPLHF.